Only a few counts were recorded for the clone carrying this T cell receptor (beta chain). Its target is not known. The data were taken from a study of neurological immune-mediated disorders. Notes on the study in general: Phylogenetic grouping assigned the repertoires of 18 of 34 multiple sclerosis patients to one related-CDR3 cluster, which constitutes a possible signature. The greatest TCR clonal expansion occurred in HTLV-1-associated myelopathy and the least in multiple sclerosis, which fell below healthy controls.

The CDR3 totals 15 residues. From germline, CDR1 is DFQATT and CDR2 SNEGSKA (reference sequence). V lost 4 bases and J lost 4; bases outside the gene matches: 8. A 10-nucleotide random UMI tagged transcripts in template-switch 5'RACE cDNA synthesis. TCRdb ran MiXCR on the 5' RACE reads and lists one entry per CDR3 protein. The top ten hold under 7.5% of the sample, which has around 69,000 distinct CDR3 sequences, less than 5.5% seen once. The receptor was isolated from a man between 25 and 39 years old with multiple sclerosis. This chain links TRBV20-1 with TRBJ2-1; 9 bases align to TRBD2. Sequenced: PBMCs. For the CDR3, the DNA is TGCAGTGCTATTCCCGAGCGGGGGGAATACAATGAGCAGTTCTTC. This gives the protein CSAIPERGEYNEQFF.